The T cell receptor (beta chain) under discussion was sequenced for a study of patients and donors after allogeneic stem cell transplantation. TCRdb processed the RT-PCR reads anew with MiXCR; each CDR3 protein has one entry. The sample includes roughly 880,000 distinct CDR3 sequences, around 17% of them seen just once. This clonotype was observed a handful of times. Germline lookup yields CDR1 DFQATT and CDR2 SNEGSKA (reference sequence). This CDR3 is 12 amino acids long. The V and J ends lost 5 bases and 2 bases, in that order; junction bases with no gene match: 3. Sequencing was carried out using blood, either unsorted or a sorted T cell fraction (not recorded which). The chain links TRBV20-1 to TRBJ2-7; the match to TRBD2 covers 7 bases. The sequence derives from a human donor who was either an allogeneic HSCT recipient or a stem cell or donor lymphocyte infusion donor (not recorded which). It is not recorded whose cells these are; they may come from a transplant donor. CDR3 in DNA: TGCAGTGCTGGAGCGGGACCCTACGAGCAGTACTTC. This translates into CSAGAGPYEQYF.